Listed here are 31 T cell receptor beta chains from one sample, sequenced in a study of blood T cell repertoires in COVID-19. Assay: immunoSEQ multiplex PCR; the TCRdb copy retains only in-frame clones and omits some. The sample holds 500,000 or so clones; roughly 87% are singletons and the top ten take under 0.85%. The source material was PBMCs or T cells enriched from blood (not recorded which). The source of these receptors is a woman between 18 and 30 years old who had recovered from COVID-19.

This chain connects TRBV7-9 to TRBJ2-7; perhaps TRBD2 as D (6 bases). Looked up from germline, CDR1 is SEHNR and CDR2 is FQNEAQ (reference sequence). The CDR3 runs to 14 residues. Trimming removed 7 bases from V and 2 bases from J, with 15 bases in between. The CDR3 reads CASKPSGLTYEQYF. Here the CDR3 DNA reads TGTGCCAGCAAACCTTCGGGACTTACCTACGAGCAGTACTTC.

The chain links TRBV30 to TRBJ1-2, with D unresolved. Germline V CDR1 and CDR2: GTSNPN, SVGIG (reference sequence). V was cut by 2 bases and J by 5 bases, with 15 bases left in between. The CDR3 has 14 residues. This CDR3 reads CAWSRVQGRYGYTF. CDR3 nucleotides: TGTGCCTGGAGTAGGGTCCAAGGGAGATATGGCTACACCTTC.

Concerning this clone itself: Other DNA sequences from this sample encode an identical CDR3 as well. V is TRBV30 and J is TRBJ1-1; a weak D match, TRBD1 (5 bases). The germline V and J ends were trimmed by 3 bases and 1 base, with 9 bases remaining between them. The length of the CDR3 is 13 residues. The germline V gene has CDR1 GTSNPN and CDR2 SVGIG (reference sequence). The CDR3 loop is CAWRGQGNTEAFF. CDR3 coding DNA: TGTGCCTGGAGGGGGCAGGGGAACACTGAAGCTTTCTTT.

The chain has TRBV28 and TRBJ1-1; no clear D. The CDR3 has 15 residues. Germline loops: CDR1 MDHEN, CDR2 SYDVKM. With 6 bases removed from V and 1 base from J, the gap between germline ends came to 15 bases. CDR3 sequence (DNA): TGTGCCAGCAGCCACCCCAGGCCCCGGAACACTGAAGCTTTCTTT. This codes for CASSHPRPRNTEAFF.

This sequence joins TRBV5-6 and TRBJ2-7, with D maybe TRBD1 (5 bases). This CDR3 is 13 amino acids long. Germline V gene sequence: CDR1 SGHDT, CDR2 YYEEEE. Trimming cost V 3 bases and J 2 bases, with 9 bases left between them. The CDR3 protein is CASSYGQAYEQYF. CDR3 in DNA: TGTGCCAGCAGCTACGGACAAGCCTACGAGCAGTACTTC.

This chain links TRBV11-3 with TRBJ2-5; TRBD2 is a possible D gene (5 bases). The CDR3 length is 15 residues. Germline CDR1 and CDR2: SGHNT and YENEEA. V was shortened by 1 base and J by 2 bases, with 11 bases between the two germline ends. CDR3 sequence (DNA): TGTGCCAGCAGCTTAGGGAGGTTACCACAAGAGACCCAGTACTTC. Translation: CASSLGRLPQETQYF.

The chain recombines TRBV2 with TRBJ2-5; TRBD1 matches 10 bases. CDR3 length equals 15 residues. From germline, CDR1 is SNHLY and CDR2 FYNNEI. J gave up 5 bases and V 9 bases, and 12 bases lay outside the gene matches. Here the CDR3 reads CASTPDRGGLETQYF. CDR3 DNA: TGTGCCAGTACCCCGGACAGGGGGGGACTGGAGACCCAGTACTTC.

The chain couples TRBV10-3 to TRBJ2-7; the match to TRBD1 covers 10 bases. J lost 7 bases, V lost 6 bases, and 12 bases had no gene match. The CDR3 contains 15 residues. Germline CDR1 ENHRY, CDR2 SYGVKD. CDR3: CAIRAQGQGVQEQYF. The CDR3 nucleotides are TGTGCCATCAGAGCTCAAGGACAGGGGGTTCAAGAGCAGTACTTC.

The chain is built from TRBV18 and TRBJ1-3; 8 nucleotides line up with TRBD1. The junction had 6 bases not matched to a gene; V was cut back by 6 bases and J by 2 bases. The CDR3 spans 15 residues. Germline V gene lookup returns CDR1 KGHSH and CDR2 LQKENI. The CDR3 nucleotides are TGTGCCAGCTCTCAGGACAGGGACCCTGGAAACACCATATATTTT. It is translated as CASSQDRDPGNTIYF. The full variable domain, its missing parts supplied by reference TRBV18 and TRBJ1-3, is NAGVMQNPRHLVRRRGQEARLRCSPMKGHSHVYWYRQLPEEGLKFMVYLQKENIIDESGMPKERFSAEFPKEGPSILRIQQVVRGDSAAYFCASSQDRDPGNTIYFGEGSWLTVV.

The CDR3 is CASSADYLNEQFF. The CDR3 DNA reads as TGTGCCAGCAGCGCGGACTACTTGAATGAGCAGTTCTTC. This rearrangement joins TRBV11-2 to TRBJ2-1; D might be TRBD2 (6 bases). The CDR3 extends over 13 amino acids. V was pared by 5 bases and J by 7 bases, with 12 bases between. CDR1 and CDR2 (germline): SGHAT, FQNNGV.

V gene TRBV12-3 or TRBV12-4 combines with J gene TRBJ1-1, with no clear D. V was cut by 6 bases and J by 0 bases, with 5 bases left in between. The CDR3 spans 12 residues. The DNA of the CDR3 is TGTGCCAGCAGCCCAATGAACACTGAAGCTTTCTTT. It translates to CASSPMNTEAFF.

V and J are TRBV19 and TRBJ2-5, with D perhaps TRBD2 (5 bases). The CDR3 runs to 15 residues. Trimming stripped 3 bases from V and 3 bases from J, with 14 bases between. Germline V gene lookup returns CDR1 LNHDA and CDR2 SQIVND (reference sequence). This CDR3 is CASSMDGPGKETQYF. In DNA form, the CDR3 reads TGTGCCAGTAGTATGGACGGCCCGGGGAAAGAGACCCAGTACTTC.

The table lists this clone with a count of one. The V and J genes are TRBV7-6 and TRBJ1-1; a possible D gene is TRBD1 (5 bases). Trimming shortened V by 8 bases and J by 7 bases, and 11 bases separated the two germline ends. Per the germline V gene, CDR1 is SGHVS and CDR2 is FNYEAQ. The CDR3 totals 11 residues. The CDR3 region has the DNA TGTGCCAGCCGGCGGGACGGTGAAGCTTTCTTT. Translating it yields CASRRDGEAFF.

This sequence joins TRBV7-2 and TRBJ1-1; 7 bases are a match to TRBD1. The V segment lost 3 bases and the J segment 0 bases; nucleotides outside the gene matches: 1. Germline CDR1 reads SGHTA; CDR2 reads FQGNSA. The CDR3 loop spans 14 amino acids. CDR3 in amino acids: CASSLQGVNTEAFF. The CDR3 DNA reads TGTGCCAGCAGCTTGCAGGGGGTGAACACTGAAGCTTTCTTT.

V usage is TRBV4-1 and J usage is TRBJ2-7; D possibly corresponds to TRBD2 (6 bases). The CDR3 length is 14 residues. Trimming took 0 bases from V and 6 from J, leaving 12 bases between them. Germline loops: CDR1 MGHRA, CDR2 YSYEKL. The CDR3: CASSQEILGGEQYF. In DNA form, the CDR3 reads TGCGCCAGCAGCCAAGAAATATTGGGGGGCGAGCAGTACTTC.

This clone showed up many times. The CDR3 bases are TGCGCCAGCAGCCGAGTGAGAGGGGGCCCCTACGAGCAGTACTTC. It yields the protein CASSRVRGGPYEQYF. The rearrangement links TRBV4-1 to TRBJ2-7, with 7 bases fitting TRBD1. The V gene's germline CDR1 is MGHRA and CDR2 YSYEKL. This CDR3 has 15 residues. The V gene end was trimmed by 4 bases and the J gene end by 2 bases; junction bases not matched to a gene: 8.

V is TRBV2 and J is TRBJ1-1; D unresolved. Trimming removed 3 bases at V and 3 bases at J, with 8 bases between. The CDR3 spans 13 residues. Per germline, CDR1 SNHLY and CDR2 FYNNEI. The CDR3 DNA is TGTGCCAGCAGTGACGAGGTGTACACTGAAGCTTTCTTT. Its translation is CASSDEVYTEAFF.

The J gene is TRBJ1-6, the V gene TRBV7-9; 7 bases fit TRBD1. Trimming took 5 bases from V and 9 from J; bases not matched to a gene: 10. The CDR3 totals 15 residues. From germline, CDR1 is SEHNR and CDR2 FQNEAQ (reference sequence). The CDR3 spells CASSQTGVDSSPLHF. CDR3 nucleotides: TGTGCCAGCAGCCAAACAGGGGTAGATAGTTCACCCCTCCACTTT.

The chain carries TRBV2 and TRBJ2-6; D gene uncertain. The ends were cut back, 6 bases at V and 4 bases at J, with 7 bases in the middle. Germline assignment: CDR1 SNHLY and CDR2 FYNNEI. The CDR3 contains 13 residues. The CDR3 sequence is CASRPEGANVLTF. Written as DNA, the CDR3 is TGTGCCAGCAGACCGGAGGGGGCCAACGTCCTGACTTTC.

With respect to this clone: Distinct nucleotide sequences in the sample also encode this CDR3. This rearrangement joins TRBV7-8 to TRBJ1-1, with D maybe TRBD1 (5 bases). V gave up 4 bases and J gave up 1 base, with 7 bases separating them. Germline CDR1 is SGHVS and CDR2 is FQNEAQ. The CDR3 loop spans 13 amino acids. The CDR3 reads CASSSDRNTEAFF. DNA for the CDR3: TGTGCCAGCAGCTCCGACAGGAACACTGAAGCTTTCTTT. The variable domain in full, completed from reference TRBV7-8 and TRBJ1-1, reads GAGVSQSPRYKVAKRGQDVALRCDPISGHVSLFWYQQALGQGPEFLTYFQNEAQLDKSGLPSDRFFAERPEGSVSTLKIQRTQQEDSAVYLCASSSDRNTEAFFGQGTRLTVV.

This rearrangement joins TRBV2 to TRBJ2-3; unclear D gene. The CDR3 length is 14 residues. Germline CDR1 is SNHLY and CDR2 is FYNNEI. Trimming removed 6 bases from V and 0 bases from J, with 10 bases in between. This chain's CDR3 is CASRRTPSTDTQYF. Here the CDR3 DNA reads TGTGCCAGCAGGCGAACTCCTAGCACAGATACGCAGTATTTT.

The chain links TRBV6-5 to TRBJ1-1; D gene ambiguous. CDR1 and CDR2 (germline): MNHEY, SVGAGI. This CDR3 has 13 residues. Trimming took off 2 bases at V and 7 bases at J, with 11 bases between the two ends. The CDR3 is CASSYRPSGEAFF. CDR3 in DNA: TGTGCCAGCAGTTACAGGCCCTCAGGTGAAGCTTTCTTT.

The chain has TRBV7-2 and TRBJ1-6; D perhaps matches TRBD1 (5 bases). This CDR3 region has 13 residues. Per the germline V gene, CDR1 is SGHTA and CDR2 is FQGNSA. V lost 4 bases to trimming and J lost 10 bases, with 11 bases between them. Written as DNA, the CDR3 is TGTGCCAGCAGCTCTCAGGGTTTGTCACCCCTCCACTTT. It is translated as CASSSQGLSPLHF.

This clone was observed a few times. The CDR3 DNA follows: TGTGCCAGCAGCCGGGACAGGGAATCAGTGCAGTACTTC. Translated: CASSRDRESVQYF. The chain joins TRBV27 to TRBJ2-7; 9 nucleotides align to TRBD1. Looked up from germline, CDR1 is MNHEY and CDR2 is SMNVEV (reference sequence). CDR3 size: 13 residues. Losses at the gene ends were 6 bases for V and 9 bases for J; bases not matched to a gene: 9.

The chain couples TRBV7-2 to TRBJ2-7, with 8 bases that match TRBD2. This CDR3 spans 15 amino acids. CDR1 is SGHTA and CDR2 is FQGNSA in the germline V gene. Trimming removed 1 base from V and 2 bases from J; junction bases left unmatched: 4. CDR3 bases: TGTGCCAGCAGCTTAGGGCGGGGGGCGGCCTACGAGCAGTACTTC. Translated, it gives CASSLGRGAAYEQYF.

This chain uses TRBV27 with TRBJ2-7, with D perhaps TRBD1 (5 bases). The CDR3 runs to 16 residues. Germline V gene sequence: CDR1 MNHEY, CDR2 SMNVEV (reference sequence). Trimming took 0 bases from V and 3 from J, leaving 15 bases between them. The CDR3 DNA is TGTGCCAGCAGTTTATCGGAAGGGATGGGGCTCTACGAGCAGTACTTC. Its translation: CASSLSEGMGLYEQYF.

In nucleotides, the CDR3 is TGTGCCAGCAGCTTAGCGGGGGGAACCTACAATGAGCAGTTCTTC. Its protein product is CASSLAGGTYNEQFF. The rearrangement joins TRBV7-8 to TRBJ2-1; tentatively, D is TRBD2 (6 bases). V dropped 0 bases and J dropped 2 bases, with 8 bases sitting between them. CDR1 SGHVS and CDR2 FQNEAQ come from the germline V gene. CDR3 size: 15 residues.

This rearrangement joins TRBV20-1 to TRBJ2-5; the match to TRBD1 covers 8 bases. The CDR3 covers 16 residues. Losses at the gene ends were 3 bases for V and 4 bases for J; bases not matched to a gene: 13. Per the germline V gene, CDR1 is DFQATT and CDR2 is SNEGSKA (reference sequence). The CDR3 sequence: CSASNPRQGAGETQYF. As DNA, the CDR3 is TGCAGTGCTAGTAACCCAAGGCAGGGGGCAGGAGAGACCCAGTACTTC.

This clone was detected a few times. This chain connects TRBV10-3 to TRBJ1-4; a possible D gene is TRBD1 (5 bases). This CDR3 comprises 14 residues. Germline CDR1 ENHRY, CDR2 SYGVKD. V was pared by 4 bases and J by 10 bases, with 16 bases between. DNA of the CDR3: TGTGCCATCAGTGCCGACAGCTCTGGCGGAAAACTGTTTTTT. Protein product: CAISADSSGGKLFF.

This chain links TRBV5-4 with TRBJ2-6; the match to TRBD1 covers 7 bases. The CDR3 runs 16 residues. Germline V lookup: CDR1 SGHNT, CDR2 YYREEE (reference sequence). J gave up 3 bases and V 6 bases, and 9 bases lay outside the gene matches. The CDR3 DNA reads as TGTGCCAGCACGAGACAGGGAAGTCTTGGGGCCAACGTCCTGACTTTC. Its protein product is CASTRQGSLGANVLTF. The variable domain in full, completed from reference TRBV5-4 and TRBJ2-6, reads ETGVTQSPTHLIKTRGQQVTLRCSSQSGHNTVSWYQQALGQGPQFIFQYYREEENGRGNFPPRFSGLQFPNYSSELNVNALELDDSALYLCASTRQGSLGANVLTFGAGSRLTVL.

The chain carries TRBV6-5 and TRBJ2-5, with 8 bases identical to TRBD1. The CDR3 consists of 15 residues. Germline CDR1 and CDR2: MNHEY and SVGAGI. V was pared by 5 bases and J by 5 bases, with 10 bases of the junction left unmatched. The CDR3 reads CASSPTGGRGETQYF. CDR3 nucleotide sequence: TGTGCCAGCAGTCCCACAGGGGGTAGGGGGGAGACCCAGTACTTC.